This T cell receptor beta chain was found in a study of blood T cell repertoires in COVID-19. Study at large: COVID-19 samples, acute and convalescent, were from the United States, Italy and Spain. Sample material is recorded as cDNA or gDNA derived from T cells, B-cell-depleted T cells, or PBMCs.

Patients from Seattle were sampled longitudinally, starting during active infection. Original processing notes: Reference gene primers were amplified, and this amplification served to estimate nucleated cell counts. Sequenced by immunoSEQ multiplex PCR; TCRdb stores in-frame clones only, minus some. From that table come the V and J calls and clone size; the DNA was used to work out D and trimming. Here the sample spans fewer than 700,000 clones, 85% to 90% being singletons. Trimming took off 4 bases at V and 6 bases at J, with 24 bases between the two ends. The germline V gene has CDR1 GTSNPN and CDR2 SVGIG (reference sequence). This CDR3 is built from 16 residues.

Material: peripheral blood. The rearrangement links TRBV30 to TRBJ1-1; tentatively, D is TRBD1 (5 bases). The sequence came from a woman in her 50s with COVID-19, enrolled during active disease. The CDR3 nucleotides read TGTGCCTGGACTCGACGGATAGACGCGGGGGAAGCTGAAGCTTTCTTT. This gives the protein CAWTRRIDAGEAEAFF. Variable domain in full (rest from reference TRBV30 and TRBJ1-1): SQTIHQWPATLVQPVGSPLSLECTVEGTSNPNLYWYRQAAGRGLQLLFYSVGIGQISSEVPQNLSASRPQDRQFILSSKKLLLSDSGFYLCAWTRRIDAGEAEAFFGQGTRLTVV.